Listed here are 17 T cell receptor beta chains from one sample, sequenced in a study of OX40 agonist ivuxolimab in advanced cancers. Data came from immunoSEQ multiplex PCR; TCRdb stores just in-frame clones and leaves some out. The table lists about 150,000 clones, 90% of them singletons. The sequences come from CD4+ or CD8+ T cells sorted from blood, collected in a trial of the OX40 agonist ivuxolimab. Receptors originate from an adult with an advanced solid tumor such as melanoma, head and neck, liver or kidney cancer.

This clone was seen once. This chain joins TRBV19 and TRBJ2-1; TRBD2 matches at 10 bases. Looked up from germline, CDR1 is LNHDA and CDR2 is SQIVND (reference sequence). The CDR3 covers 18 residues. V lost 4 bases, J lost 4 bases, and 13 bases stayed unmatched. For the CDR3, the DNA is TGTGCCAGTAGTACGAGGGAAGCGGGAGGGCCAACTTACAATGAGCAGTTCTTC. The encoded protein is CASSTREAGGPTYNEQFF. The full variable domain, completed using reference TRBV19 and TRBJ2-1, is DGGITQSPKYLFRKEGQNVTLSCEQNLNHDAMYWYRQDPGQGLRLIYYSQIVNDFQKGDIAEGYSVSREKKESFPLTVTSAQKNPTAFYLCASSTREAGGPTYNEQFFGPGTRLTVL.

This chain joins TRBV28 and TRBJ2-7, with D hard to call. Germline CDR1 is MDHEN and CDR2 is SYDVKM. This CDR3 has 14 residues. V gave up 9 bases and J gave up 2 bases, with 17 bases separating them. CDR3 in amino acids: CARLSWLLTYEQYF. CDR3 bases: TGTGCCAGACTGTCCTGGTTACTTACCTACGAGCAGTACTTC.

The CDR3: CASSGTANYGYTF. The CDR3 bases are TGTGCCAGCAGCGGGACAGCTAACTATGGCTACACCTTC. The chain couples TRBV28 to TRBJ1-2; 7 nucleotides agree with TRBD1. The CDR3 is 13 amino acids. With V trimmed by 6 bases and J by 0 bases, 1 base remained unmatched. The germline V gene has CDR1 MDHEN and CDR2 SYDVKM.

This clone was seen only once. This chain joins TRBV7-3 and TRBJ2-2; 8 bases are shared with TRBD1. The CDR3 covers 15 residues. V shed 4 bases and J 5 bases; nucleotides not matched to a gene: 6. Germline V gene sequence: CDR1 SGHTA, CDR2 FQGTGA. The chain's CDR3 is CASSSTGGKTGELFF. CDR3 nucleotides: TGTGCCAGCAGCTCCACAGGGGGAAAGACCGGGGAGCTGTTTTTT.

This chain uses TRBV5-8 with TRBJ1-5; D gene ambiguous. CDR1 is SGHTS, CDR2 YDEGEE, per germline. Trimming cost V 10 bases and J 0 bases, with 11 bases left between them. This CDR3 has 13 residues. CDR3 residues: CAEGLYSNQPQHF. The CDR3 nucleotides read TGTGCCGAGGGCCTGTATAGCAATCAGCCCCAGCATTTT.

The rearrangement uses TRBV2 and TRBJ2-1; no clear D gene. CDR1 is SNHLY and CDR2 is FYNNEI in the germline V gene. The CDR3 sequence is 14 residues long. V lost 0 bases and J lost 5, with 8 bases in between. For the CDR3, the DNA is TGTGCCAGCAGTGAAGCCTCGGCTGACAATGAGCAGTTCTTC. Translation: CASSEASADNEQFF. Based on the CDR3 plus reference TRBV2 and TRBJ2-1, the full variable domain is EPEVTQTPSHQVTQMGQEVILRCVPISNHLYFYWYRQILGQKVEFLVSFYNNEISEKSEIFDDQFSVERPDGSNFTLKIRSTKLEDSAMYFCASSEASADNEQFFGPGTRLTVL.

The chain is built from TRBV27 and TRBJ1-1; D gene unclear. The CDR3 loop spans 13 amino acids. Germline V gene sequence: CDR1 MNHEY, CDR2 SMNVEV (reference sequence). The V end was cut by 3 bases, the J end by 4 bases, with 9 bases between. Written as DNA, the CDR3 is TGTGCCAGCAGTTTCGGGATAGGCACTGAAGCTTTCTTT. Protein: CASSFGIGTEAFF.

The chain links TRBV4-2 to TRBJ1-3; perhaps TRBD1 as D (5 bases). Germline V lookup: CDR1 LGHNA, CDR2 YNFKEQ. The V and J ends lost 1 base and 0 bases respectively, with 10 bases between them. The CDR3 runs to 16 residues. CDR3: CASSQGTPSSGNTIYF. In DNA form, the CDR3 reads TGTGCCAGCAGCCAAGGGACACCGAGCTCTGGAAACACCATATATTTT.

The chain joins TRBV4-3 to TRBJ1-5; no clear D. The CDR3 is made up of 17 amino acids. V was trimmed by 4 bases and J by 1 base, leaving 17 bases between them. Germline V lookup: CDR1 LGHNA, CDR2 YSLEER. For the CDR3, the DNA is TGCGCCAGCAGCCGTACGAGGTCCGGAGGCAGCAATCAGCCCCAGCATTTT. It codes for CASSRTRSGGSNQPQHF.

The chain employs TRBV7-9 and TRBJ1-2; no firm D call. The CDR3 covers 14 residues. V was clipped by 4 bases and J by 8 bases, with 17 bases between them. CDR1 is SEHNR and CDR2 is FQNEAQ in the germline V gene (reference sequence). CDR3 loop: CASSSEGPTMGYTF. CDR3 in DNA: TGTGCCAGCAGCTCAGAGGGCCCTACTATGGGCTACACCTTC.

The V gene is TRBV7-9, the J gene TRBJ1-1, with D possibly TRBD1 on 6 matching bases. The CDR3 loop spans 16 amino acids. V lost 1 base and J 5 bases, leaving 17 bases between the germline ends. Germline loops: CDR1 SEHNR, CDR2 FQNEAQ (reference sequence). Here the CDR3 DNA reads TGTGCCAGCAGCTTAGTCGGGGCAGGGGCGGGGACTGAAGCTTTCTTT. It yields the protein CASSLVGAGAGTEAFF.

This clone appeared once. The chain recombines TRBV6-1 with TRBJ2-7; 11 nucleotides agree with TRBD1. The CDR3 has 15 amino acids. CDR1 and CDR2 (germline): MNHNS, SASEGT. Trimming took 2 bases from V and 3 from J; bases not matched to a gene: 3. The CDR3 sequence is CASSEPGQGDYEQYF. As DNA, the CDR3 is TGTGCCAGCAGTGAACCGGGACAGGGGGACTACGAGCAGTACTTC.

The CDR3 nucleotides read TGTGCCAGCAGTGAGAGGCAGGGAGGCAATCAGCCCCAGCATTTT. It codes for CASSERQGGNQPQHF. The rearrangement links TRBV2 to TRBJ1-5; TRBD1 is a possible D gene (5 bases). This CDR3 contains 15 residues. Germline V lookup: CDR1 SNHLY, CDR2 FYNNEI. V lost 3 bases to trimming and J lost 2 bases, with 11 bases between them.

The chain recombines TRBV28 with TRBJ1-3, with D uncertain. CDR1 is MDHEN, CDR2 SYDVKM, per germline. The CDR3 has 14 residues. The V gene lost 3 bases and the J gene lost 4 bases, with 10 bases spanning the gap. CDR3 amino acids: CASSFGVRGNTIYF. The DNA for the CDR3 is TGTGCCAGCAGTTTCGGGGTGAGAGGAAACACCATATATTTT.

The rearrangement joins TRBV18 to TRBJ2-7, with D possibly matching TRBD2 (6 bases). The germline V and J ends were trimmed by 2 bases and 7 bases, with 15 bases remaining between them. CDR3 size: 14 residues. Per germline, CDR1 KGHSH and CDR2 LQKENI. The CDR3 here is CASSPKGDRGEQYF. CDR3 DNA: TGTGCCAGCTCACCAAAGGGTGACCGGGGGGAGCAGTACTTC. Full variable domain (missing parts from reference TRBV18 and TRBJ2-7): NAGVMQNPRHLVRRRGQEARLRCSPMKGHSHVYWYRQLPEEGLKFMVYLQKENIIDESGMPKERFSAEFPKEGPSILRIQQVVRGDSAAYFCASSPKGDRGEQYFGPGTRLTVT.

CDR3 loop: CAIQLQREGSTQYF. For the CDR3, the DNA is TGTGCCATCCAGCTCCAGCGGGAGGGTAGTACGCAGTATTTT. The chain has TRBV6-1 and TRBJ2-3; 10 positions match TRBD2. The germline V gene has CDR1 MNHNS and CDR2 SASEGT. With V trimmed by 10 bases and J by 8 bases, 12 bases remained unmatched. This CDR3 has 14 residues.

This chain joins TRBV7-3 and TRBJ1-1; possibly TRBD1 for D (6 bases). Trimming removed 3 bases from V and 4 bases from J, with 15 bases in between. Germline loops: CDR1 SGHTA, CDR2 FQGTGA. The CDR3 length is 15 residues. The CDR3 is CASSLAGAPGTEAFF. As DNA, the CDR3 is TGTGCCAGCAGCTTGGCAGGGGCCCCAGGCACTGAAGCTTTCTTT.